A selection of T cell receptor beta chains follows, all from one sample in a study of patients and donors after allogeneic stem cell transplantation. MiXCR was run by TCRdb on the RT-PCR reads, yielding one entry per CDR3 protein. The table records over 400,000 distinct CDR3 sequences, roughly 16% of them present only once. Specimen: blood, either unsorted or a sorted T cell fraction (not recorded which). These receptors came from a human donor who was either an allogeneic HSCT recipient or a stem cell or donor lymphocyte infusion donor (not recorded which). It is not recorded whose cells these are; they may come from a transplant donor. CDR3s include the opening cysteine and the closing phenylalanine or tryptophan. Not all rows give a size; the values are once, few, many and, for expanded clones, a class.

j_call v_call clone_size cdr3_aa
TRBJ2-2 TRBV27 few CASSLATSGSNTGELFF
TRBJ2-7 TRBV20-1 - CSASGSNYEQYF
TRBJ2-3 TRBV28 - CASPSTPGQVTDTQYF
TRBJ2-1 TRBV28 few CASSFRLEPWEQFF
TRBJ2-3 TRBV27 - CASSLWGRATDTQYF
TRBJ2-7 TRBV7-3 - CASSLAPGLAGGNEQYF
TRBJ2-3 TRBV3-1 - CASSQELAGVPDTQYF
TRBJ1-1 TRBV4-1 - CASSPAGRGRNTEAFF
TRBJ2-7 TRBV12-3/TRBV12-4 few CASSPDRAFLEQYF
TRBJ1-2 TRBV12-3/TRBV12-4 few CASSPKPLYGYTF
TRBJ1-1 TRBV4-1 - CASSLEVMNTEAFF
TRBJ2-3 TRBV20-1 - CSAGPTRGVGTDTQYF
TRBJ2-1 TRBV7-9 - CASSPQPGGLNEQFF
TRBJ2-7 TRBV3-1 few CASSQSLGRQYF
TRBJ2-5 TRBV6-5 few CASSYSFGGSETQYF
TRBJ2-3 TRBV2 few CASSTGTKHTDTQYF
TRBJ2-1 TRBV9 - CASTRSGGNYNEQFF
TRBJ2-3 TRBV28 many CATGQSSGDTQYF
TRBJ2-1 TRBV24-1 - CATSDRQGYSSYNEQLF
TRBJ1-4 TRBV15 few CATSEGGFANEKLFF
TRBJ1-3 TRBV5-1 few CASSLEASGGNTIYF
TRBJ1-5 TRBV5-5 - CASSRLGINQPQHF
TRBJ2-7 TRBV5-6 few CASSLSSGAHEQYF
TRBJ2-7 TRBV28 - CASRGDGEQYF
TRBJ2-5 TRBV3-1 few CASSKQGVRHETQYF
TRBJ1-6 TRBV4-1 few CASSQGPFRGPNSPLHF
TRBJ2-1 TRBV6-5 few CASSREGLQFF
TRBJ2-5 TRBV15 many CAISGTQETQYF
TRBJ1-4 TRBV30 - CAWTGLRGNEKLFF
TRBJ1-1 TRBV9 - CASSPQGAGAEAFF
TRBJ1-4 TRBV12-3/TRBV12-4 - CASSRSGGAEKLFF
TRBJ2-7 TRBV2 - CASSEGTLYSYEQYF
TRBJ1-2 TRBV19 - CASSIRGNGYTF
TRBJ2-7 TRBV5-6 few CASSLANTGGPRTRAYEQYF
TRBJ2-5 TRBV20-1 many CSARPLRGAETQYF
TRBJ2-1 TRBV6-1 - CASSPSTGEGEQFF
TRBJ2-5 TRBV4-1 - CASSQDRSTGGTETQYF
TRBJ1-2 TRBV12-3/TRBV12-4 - CASSLARKGYGYTF
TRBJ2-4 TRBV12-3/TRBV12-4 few CASSNRGSNIQYF
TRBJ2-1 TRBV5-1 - CASSLVSGSNSYNEQFF
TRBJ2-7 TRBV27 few CASSPLRSSYEQYF
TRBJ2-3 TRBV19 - CASSGGRDTQYF
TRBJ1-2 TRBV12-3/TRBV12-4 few CASGQGDRNYGYTF
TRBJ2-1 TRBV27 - CASSLSSGDVYNEQFF
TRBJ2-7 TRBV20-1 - CSAKRGTDYEQYF